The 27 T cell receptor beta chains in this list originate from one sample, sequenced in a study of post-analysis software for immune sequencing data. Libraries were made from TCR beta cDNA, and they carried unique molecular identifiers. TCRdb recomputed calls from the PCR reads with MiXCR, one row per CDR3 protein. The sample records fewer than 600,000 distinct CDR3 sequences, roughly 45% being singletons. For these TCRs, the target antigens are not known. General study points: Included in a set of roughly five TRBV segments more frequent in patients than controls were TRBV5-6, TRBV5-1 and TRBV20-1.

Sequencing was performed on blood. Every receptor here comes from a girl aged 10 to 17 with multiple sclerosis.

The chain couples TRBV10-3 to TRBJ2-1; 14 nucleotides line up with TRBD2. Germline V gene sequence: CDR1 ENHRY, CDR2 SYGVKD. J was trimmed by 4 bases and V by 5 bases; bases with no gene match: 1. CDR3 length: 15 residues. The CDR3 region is CAISWTSGGYNEQFF. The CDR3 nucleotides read TGTGCCATCAGTTGGACTAGCGGGGGGTACAATGAGCAGTTCTTC.

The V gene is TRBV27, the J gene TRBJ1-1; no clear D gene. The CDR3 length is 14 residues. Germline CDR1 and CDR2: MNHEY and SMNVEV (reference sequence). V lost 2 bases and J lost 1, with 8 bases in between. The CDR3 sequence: CASSLNGKNTEAFF. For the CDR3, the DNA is TGTGCCAGCAGTTTAAACGGAAAGAACACTGAAGCTTTCTTT.

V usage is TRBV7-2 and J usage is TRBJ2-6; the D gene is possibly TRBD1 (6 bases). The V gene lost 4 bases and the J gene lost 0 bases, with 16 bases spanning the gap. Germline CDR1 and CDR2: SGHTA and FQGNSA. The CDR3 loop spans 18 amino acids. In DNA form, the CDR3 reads TGTGCCAGCAGCTACGTTGGGGGCGCCCGCTCTGGGGCCAACGTCCTGACTTTC. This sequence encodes CASSYVGGARSGANVLTF.

CDR3 loop: CASSLRGRWGETQYF. CDR3 nucleotide sequence: TGCGCCAGCAGCCTGCGCGGACGGTGGGGAGAGACCCAGTACTTC. The chain joins TRBV5-1 to TRBJ2-5; the D is unclear. CDR3 length: 15 residues. Germline V gene lookup returns CDR1 SGHRS and CDR2 YFSETQ. V lost 4 bases to trimming and J lost 4 bases, with 17 bases between them.

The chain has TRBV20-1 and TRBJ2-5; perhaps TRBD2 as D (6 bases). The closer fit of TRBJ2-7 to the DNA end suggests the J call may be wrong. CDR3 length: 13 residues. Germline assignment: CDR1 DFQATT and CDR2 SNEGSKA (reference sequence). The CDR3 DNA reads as TGCAGTGCTAGGGCCCCGCGGGGATTCGAGCAGTACTTC. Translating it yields CSARAPRGFEQYF.

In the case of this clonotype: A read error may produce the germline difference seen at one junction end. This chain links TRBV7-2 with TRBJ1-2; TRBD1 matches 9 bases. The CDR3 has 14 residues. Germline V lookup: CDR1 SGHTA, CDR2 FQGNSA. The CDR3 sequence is CASSPGQGRYGHTF. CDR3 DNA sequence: TGTGCCAGCAGCCCCGGACAGGGGAGGTATGGCCACACCTTC.

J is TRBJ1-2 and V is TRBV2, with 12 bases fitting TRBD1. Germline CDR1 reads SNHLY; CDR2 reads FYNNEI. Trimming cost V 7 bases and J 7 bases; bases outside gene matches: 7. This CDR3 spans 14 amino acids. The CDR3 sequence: CASTGQGAVGGYTF. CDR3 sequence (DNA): TGTGCCAGCACGGGACAGGGGGCTGTAGGTGGCTACACCTTC.

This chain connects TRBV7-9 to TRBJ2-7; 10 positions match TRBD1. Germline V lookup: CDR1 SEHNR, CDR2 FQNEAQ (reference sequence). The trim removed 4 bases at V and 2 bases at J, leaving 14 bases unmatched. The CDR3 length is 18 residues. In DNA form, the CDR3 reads TGTGCCAGCAGCTCTCCCCCGGGACAGGGGACGAGTCCCTACGAGCAGTACTTC. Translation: CASSSPPGQGTSPYEQYF.

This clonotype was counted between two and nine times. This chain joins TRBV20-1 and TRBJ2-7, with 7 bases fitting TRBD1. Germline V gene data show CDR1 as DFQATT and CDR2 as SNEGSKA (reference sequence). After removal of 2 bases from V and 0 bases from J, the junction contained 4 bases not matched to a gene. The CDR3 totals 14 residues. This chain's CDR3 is CSARKRDSSYEQYF. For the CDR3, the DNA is TGCAGTGCTAGAAAACGGGACAGCTCCTACGAGCAGTACTTC.

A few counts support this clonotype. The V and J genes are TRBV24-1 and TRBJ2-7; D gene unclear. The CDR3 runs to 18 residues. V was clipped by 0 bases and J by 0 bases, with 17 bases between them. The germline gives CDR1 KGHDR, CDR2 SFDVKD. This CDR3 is CATSDLPESYFNSYEQYF. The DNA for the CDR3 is TGTGCCACCAGTGATTTGCCCGAGTCCTATTTTAACTCCTACGAGCAGTACTTC.

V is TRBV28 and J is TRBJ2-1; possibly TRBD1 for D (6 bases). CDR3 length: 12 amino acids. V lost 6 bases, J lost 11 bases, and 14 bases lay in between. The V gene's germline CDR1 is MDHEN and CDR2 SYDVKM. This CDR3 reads CASRIKGGKQFF. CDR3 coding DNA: TGTGCCAGCAGGATAAAAGGGGGAAAGCAGTTCTTC.

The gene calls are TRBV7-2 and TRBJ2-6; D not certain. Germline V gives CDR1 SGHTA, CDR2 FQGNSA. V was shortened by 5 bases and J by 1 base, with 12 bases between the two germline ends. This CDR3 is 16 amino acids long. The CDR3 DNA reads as TGTGCCAGCAGCCAAAGACTGGGGTCTGGGGCCAACGTCCTGACTTTC. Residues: CASSQRLGSGANVLTF. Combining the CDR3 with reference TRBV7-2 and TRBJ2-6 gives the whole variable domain GAGVSQSPSNKVTEKGKDVELRCDPISGHTALYWYRQSLGQGLEFLIYFQGNSAPDKSGLPSDRFSAERTGGSVSTLTIQRTQQEDSAVYLCASSQRLGSGANVLTFGAGSRLTVL.

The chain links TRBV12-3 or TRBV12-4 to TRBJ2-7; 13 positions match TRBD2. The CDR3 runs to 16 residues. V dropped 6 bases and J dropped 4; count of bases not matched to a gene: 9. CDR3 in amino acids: CASSTNRGLAGYEQYF. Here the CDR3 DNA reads TGTGCCAGCAGCACGAACCGGGGACTAGCGGGGTACGAGCAGTACTTC.

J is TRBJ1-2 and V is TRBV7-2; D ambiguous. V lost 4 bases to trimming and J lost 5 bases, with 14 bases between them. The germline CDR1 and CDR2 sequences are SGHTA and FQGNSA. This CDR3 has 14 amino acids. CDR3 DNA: TGTGCCAGCAGCTCCATCCCCCTGGAATATGGCTACACCTTC. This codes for CASSSIPLEYGYTF. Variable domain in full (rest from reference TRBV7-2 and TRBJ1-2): GAGVSQSPSNKVTEKGKDVELRCDPISGHTALYWYRQSLGQGLEFLIYFQGNSAPDKSGLPSDRFSAERTGGSVSTLTIQRTQQEDSAVYLCASSSIPLEYGYTFGSGTRLTVV.

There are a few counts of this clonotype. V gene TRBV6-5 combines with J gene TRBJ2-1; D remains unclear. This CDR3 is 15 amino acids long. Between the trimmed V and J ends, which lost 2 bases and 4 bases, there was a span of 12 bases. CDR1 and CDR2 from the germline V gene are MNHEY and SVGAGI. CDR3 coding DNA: TGTGCCAGCAGTTACCTGGACGACGGATACAATGAGCAGTTCTTC. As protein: CASSYLDDGYNEQFF.

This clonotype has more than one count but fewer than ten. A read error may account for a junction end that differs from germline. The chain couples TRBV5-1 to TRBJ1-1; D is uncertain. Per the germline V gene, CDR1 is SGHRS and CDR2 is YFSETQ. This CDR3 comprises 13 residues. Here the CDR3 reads CASSLDVNTEAFF. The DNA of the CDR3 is TGTGCCAGCAGTTTGGACGTGAACACTGAAGCTTTCTTT.

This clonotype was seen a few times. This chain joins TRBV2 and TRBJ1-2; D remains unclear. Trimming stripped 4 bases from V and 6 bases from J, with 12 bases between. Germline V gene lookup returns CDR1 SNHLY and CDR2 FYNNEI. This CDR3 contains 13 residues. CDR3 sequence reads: CASSVGGRDGYTF. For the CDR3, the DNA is TGTGCCAGCAGTGTTGGAGGAAGGGATGGCTACACCTTC.

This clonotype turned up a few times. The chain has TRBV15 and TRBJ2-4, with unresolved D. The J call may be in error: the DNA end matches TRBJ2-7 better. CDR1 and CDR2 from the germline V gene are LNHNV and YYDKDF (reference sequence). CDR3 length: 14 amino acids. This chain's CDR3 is CATSVRDTLYEQYF. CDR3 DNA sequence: TGTGCCACCAGCGTAAGAGATACCCTCTACGAGCAGTACTTC.

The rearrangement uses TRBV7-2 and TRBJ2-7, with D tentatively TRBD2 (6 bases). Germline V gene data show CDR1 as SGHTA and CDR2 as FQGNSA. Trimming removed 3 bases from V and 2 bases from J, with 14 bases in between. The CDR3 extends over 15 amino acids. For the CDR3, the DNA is TGTGCCAGCAGCTTTTCCCGGGAGAGTACCTACGAGCAGTACTTC. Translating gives CASSFSRESTYEQYF.

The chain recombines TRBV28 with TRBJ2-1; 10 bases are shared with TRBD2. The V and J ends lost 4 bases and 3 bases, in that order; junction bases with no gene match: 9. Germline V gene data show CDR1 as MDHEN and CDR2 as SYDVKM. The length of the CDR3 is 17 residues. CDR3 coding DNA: TGTGCCAGCAGTTCACCTGAGCGGGAGGGGGACTACAATGAGCAGTTCTTC. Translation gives CASSSPEREGDYNEQFF.

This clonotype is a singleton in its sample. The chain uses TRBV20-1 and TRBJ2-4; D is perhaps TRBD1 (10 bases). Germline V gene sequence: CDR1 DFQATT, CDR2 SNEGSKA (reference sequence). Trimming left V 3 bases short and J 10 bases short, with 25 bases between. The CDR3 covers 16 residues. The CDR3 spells CSARTGGAGGQGIQYF. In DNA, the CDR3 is TGCAGTGCTAGGACGGGAGGAGCGGGGGGACAGGGGATTCAGTACTTC.

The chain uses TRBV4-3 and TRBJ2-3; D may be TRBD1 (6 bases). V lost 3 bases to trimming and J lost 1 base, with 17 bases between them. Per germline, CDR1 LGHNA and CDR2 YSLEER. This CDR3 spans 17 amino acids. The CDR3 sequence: CASSQALRGLGTDTQYF. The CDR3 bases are TGCGCCAGCAGCCAGGCCCTCAGGGGCTTGGGCACAGATACGCAGTATTTT.

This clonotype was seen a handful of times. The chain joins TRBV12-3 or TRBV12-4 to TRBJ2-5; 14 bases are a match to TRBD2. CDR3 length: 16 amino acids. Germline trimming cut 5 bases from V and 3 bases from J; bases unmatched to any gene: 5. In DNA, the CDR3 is TGTGCCAGCAGTCCCCGACTAGCGGGAGGGAAAGAGACCCAGTACTTC. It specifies CASSPRLAGGKETQYF.

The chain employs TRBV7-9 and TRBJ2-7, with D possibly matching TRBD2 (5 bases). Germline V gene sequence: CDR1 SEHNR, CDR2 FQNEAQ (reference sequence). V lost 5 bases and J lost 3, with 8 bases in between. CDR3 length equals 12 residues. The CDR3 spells CASSGSVYEQYF. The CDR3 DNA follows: TGTGCCAGCAGCGGGAGCGTCTACGAGCAGTACTTC.

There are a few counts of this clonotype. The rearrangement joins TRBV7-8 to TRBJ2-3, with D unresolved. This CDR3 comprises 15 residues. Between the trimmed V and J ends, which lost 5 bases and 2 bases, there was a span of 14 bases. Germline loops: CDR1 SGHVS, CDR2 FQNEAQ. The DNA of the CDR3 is TGTGCCAGCAGCCCGAAACCCCGGAACACAGATACGCAGTATTTT. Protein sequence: CASSPKPRNTDTQYF.

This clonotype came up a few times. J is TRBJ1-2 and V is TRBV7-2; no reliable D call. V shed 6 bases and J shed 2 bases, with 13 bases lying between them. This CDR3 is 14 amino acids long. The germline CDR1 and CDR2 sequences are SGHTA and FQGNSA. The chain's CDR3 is CASSIAGGNYGYTF. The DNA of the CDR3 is TGTGCCAGCAGTATTGCGGGAGGGAACTATGGCTACACCTTC.

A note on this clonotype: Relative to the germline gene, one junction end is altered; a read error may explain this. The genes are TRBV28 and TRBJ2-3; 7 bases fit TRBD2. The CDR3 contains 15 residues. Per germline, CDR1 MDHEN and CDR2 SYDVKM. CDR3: CATSPVGLVTDMQYF. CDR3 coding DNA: TGTGCCACCAGTCCCGTCGGACTAGTCACAGATATGCAGTATTTT.